What follows are 8 T cell receptor beta chains derived from one specimen sequenced in a study of T-cell reconstitution after alpha-beta-depleted transplantation in children. Unique molecular identifiers were incorporated during preparation of the TCRbeta library. TCRdb itself ran the PCR reads through MiXCR, one entry per CDR3 protein. The sample lists under 250,000 distinct CDR3 sequences; 6.6% were seen once. The sequencing used PBMCs, collected before TCRalphabeta/CD19-depleted stem cell transplant. The receptor source for this set is a boy younger than 10 with acute lymphoblastic leukemia, due to receive a stem cell transplant.

In this sample, this clonotype turned up many times. J is TRBJ2-3 and V is TRBV28, with 7 bases identical to TRBD1. CDR3 length: 16 residues. Trimming at V came to 2 bases and at J to 0 bases, leaving 5 bases not matched to a gene. Germline V lookup: CDR1 MDHEN, CDR2 SYDVKM. The DNA of the CDR3 is TGTGCCAGCAGTTTACACAGGGGTACTAGCACAGATACGCAGTATTTT. This gives the protein CASSLHRGTSTDTQYF.

At least ten counts were recorded for this clonotype. The chain combines TRBV29-1 with TRBJ2-1; possibly TRBD1 or TRBD2 for D (5 bases each). The ends were cut back, 4 bases at V and 7 bases at J, with 14 bases in the middle. Germline lookup yields CDR1 SQVTM and CDR2 ANQGSEA. CDR3 size: 13 residues. CDR3 residues: CSVVRGFRNEQFF. The CDR3 DNA reads TGCAGCGTTGTGAGGGGCTTTAGGAATGAGCAGTTCTTC.

This clonotype was recorded many times. V usage is TRBV5-5 and J usage is TRBJ2-1; D unresolved. V lost 4 bases, J lost 4 bases, and 9 bases lay in between. The CDR3 totals 13 residues. CDR1 and CDR2 from the germline V gene are SGHKS and YYEKEE (reference sequence). CDR3 in amino acids: CASSPAGYNEQFF. The CDR3 DNA is TGTGCCAGCAGCCCGGCCGGTTACAATGAGCAGTTCTTC.

This clonotype turned up a few times. The chain carries TRBV7-9 and TRBJ2-7, with 9 nucleotides matching TRBD1. This CDR3 has 14 residues. The V gene end was trimmed by 5 bases and the J gene end by 3 bases; junction bases not matched to a gene: 5. Germline CDR1 reads SEHNR; CDR2 reads FQNEAQ (reference sequence). The CDR3 here is CASSRDREDYEQYF. The CDR3, as DNA: TGTGCCAGCAGCCGGGACAGGGAGGACTACGAGCAGTACTTC.

This clonotype was seen ten or more times. V gene TRBV29-1 combines with J gene TRBJ1-5; no definite D call. The CDR3 length is 13 residues. CDR1 and CDR2 (germline): SQVTM, ANQGSEA. V shed 6 bases and J shed 4 bases, with 13 bases lying between them. DNA of the CDR3: TGCAGCGTAGCGGACGGAGGGAATCAGCCCCAGCATTTT. Encoded protein: CSVADGGNQPQHF.

This clonotype appeared many times. CDR3 loop: CASTNPYRVGDTQYF. Here the CDR3 DNA reads TGTGCCAGCACCAACCCTTACAGGGTGGGAGATACGCAGTATTTT. The chain couples TRBV28 to TRBJ2-3; TRBD1 might be the D (6 bases). This CDR3 is built from 15 residues. Germline CDR1 MDHEN, CDR2 SYDVKM. V was shortened by 7 bases and J by 5 bases, with 19 bases between the two germline ends.

In its sample, this clonotype was seen many times. CDR3 nucleotides: TGTGCCAGCTCACCTAGCGGGAGGGCCAATGAGCAGTTCTTC. Its translation: CASSPSGRANEQFF. The chain joins TRBV18 to TRBJ2-1; TRBD2 aligns across 11 bases. V was pared by 3 bases and J by 6 bases, with 1 base of the junction left unmatched. The CDR3 runs to 14 residues. Looked up from germline, CDR1 is KGHSH and CDR2 is LQKENI.

V gene TRBV11-3 combines with J gene TRBJ2-1; TRBD2 agrees at 8 bases. Per germline, CDR1 SGHNT and CDR2 YENEEA. The CDR3 runs to 17 residues. J lost 0 bases, V lost 0 bases, and 4 bases had no gene match. The CDR3, as DNA: TGTGCCAGCAGCTTAGAGACCGGGAGGGGCTCCTACAATGAGCAGTTCTTC. Amino acid sequence: CASSLETGRGSYNEQFF.